This T cell receptor (beta chain) was identified in a study of blood T cell repertoires in COVID-19. For the study at large: Sites across the United States, Italy and Spain contributed samples from acute and convalescent COVID-19. Sources were T cells, B-cell-depleted T cells, or PBMCs; the material itself was cDNA or gDNA.

The CDR3 is 14 amino acids. Trimming cost V 6 bases and J 8 bases; bases outside gene matches: 10. CDR1 and CDR2 (germline): LNHDA, SQIVND (reference sequence). How the authors handled the data: Amplification from reference gene primers served as the basis for estimated nucleated cell counts. Sequenced by immunoSEQ multiplex PCR; TCRdb stores in-frame clones only, minus some. Clonal size and the V and J genes are those of that table, whereas D and trimming came from the DNA. Here the sample spans approximately 210,000 clones, about four fifths being singletons. The source of this sequence is a woman between 35 and 50 years old with active or convalescent COVID-19. The chain has TRBV19 and TRBJ2-1; 7 bases fit TRBD1. Source material: peripheral blood. CDR3 amino acids: CASRTGPASDEQFF. In nucleotides, the CDR3 is TGTGCCAGTAGGACAGGGCCGGCGTCGGATGAGCAGTTCTTC.